Listed below are T cell receptor beta chains from one sample, sequenced in a study of blood T cell repertoires in COVID-19. Some clones are missing from TCRdb's copy, which holds only in-frame ones; the method was immunoSEQ multiplex PCR. Of about 20,000 clones listed, 85% to 90% are singletons. The material sequenced was peripheral blood. These TCRs come from a man aged 45 to 65 with active COVID-19. Each CDR3 is given with its conserved first and last residue. Fields, in order: clone size, D gene, J gene, V gene, CDR3 DNA, CDR3 protein. The D gene is left open where the match is weak. Clone size appears in some rows only: once, few, many, or a class for an expanded clone.

NA | TRBD1 | TRBJ2-1 | TRBV7-9 | TGTGCCAGCAGCTTTGGACAGGGGGCAGGTAATGAGCAGTTCTTC | CASSFGQGAGNEQFF
NA | NA | TRBJ1-6 | TRBV27 | TGTGCCAGCAGTTTATTTCAGGGGAAGAGCTCCTATAATTCACCCCTCCACTTT | CASSLFQGKSSYNSPLHF
NA | NA | TRBJ1-2 | TRBV6-5 | TGTGCCAGCAGTTATAGTCGGGGAGCCGAGGGGGATGGCTACACCTTC | CASSYSRGAEGDGYTF
once | NA | TRBJ1-2 | TRBV18 | TGTGCCAGCTCAGCGGGGGGGATCGACTATGGCTACACCTTC | CASSAGGIDYGYTF
once | NA | TRBJ2-7 | TRBV3-1/TRBV3-2 | TGTGCCAGCAGCCCAGGGGGGAGCTCCTACGAGCAGTACTTC | CASSPGGSSYEQYF
NA | NA | TRBJ1-2 | TRBV5-1 | TGCGCCAGCAGCGGCTCCCAGGGTAGGGATGGCTACACCTTC | CASSGSQGRDGYTF
NA | TRBD1 | TRBJ1-3 | TRBV27 | TGTGGAATGGGGTCGGACAGGGGGGACCCCTCTGGAAACACCATATATTTT | CGMGSDRGDPSGNTIYF
NA | NA | TRBJ1-6 | TRBV10-2 | TGCGCCAGCAGTGAACAGGGATTACGTAATTCACCCCTCCACTTT | CASSEQGLRNSPLHF
NA | TRBD1 | TRBJ2-5 | TRBV6-2/TRBV6-3 | TGTGCCAGCAGTTACGGACAGGCGAGCACCCAGTACTTC | CASSYGQASTQYF
NA | TRBD2 | TRBJ2-2 | TRBV11-2 | TGTGCCAGCAGCTTAGTGAGGACTAGATTGACCGGGGAGCTGTTTTTT | CASSLVRTRLTGELFF
NA | TRBD1 | TRBJ2-7 | TRBV3-1/TRBV3-2 | TGTGCCAGCAGCCCCATGTTTCCGGGACAGGGGATCTACGAGCAGTACTTC | CASSPMFPGQGIYEQYF
NA | NA | TRBJ1-6 | TRBV3-1/TRBV3-2 | TGTGCCAGCAGAGAGAGATTCAAGGGGGATTCACCCCTCCACTTT | CASRERFKGDSPLHF
NA | TRBD2 | TRBJ2-7 | TRBV27 | TGTGCCAGCAGCAGGACTAGCGGGACCTACGAGCAGTACTTC | CASSRTSGTYEQYF
NA | TRBD1 | TRBJ2-6 | TRBV29-1 | TGCAGCGTTTCCGGGACAGGGAAATCTGGGGCCAACGTCCTGACTTTC | CSVSGTGKSGANVLTF
NA | TRBD1 | TRBJ1-2 | TRBV7-3 | TGTGCCAGCAGCTGGGGACAGGGGGAAAACTATGGCTACACCTTC | CASSWGQGENYGYTF
NA | TRBD1 | TRBJ2-3 | TRBV29-1 | TGCAGCGTTGCGGGACAGGGGCTATACACAGATACGCAGTATTTT | CSVAGQGLYTDTQYF
NA | NA | TRBJ2-1 | TRBV4-1 | TGCGCCAGCAGCCAAGTTCTTGGACAGACGACCCACAATGAGCAGTTCTTC | CASSQVLGQTTHNEQFF
NA | NA | TRBJ1-4 | TRBV2 | TGTGCCAGCAGCCCGAGTCTTTCAACTAATGAAAAACTGTTTTTT | CASSPSLSTNEKLFF
NA | TRBD1 | TRBJ2-7 | TRBV2 | TGTGCCAGCATGGACAGGGGGCCGTACGAGCAGTACTTC | CASMDRGPYEQYF
once | NA | TRBJ1-2 | TRBV5-6 | TGTGCCAGCAGCCGAAAGGCAGGCCTGGGGGCCTATGGCTACACCTTC | CASSRKAGLGAYGYTF
NA | NA | TRBJ2-3 | TRBV13 | TGTGCCAGCAGCTTACAGGGGGATACGCAGTATTTT | CASSLQGDTQYF
NA | NA | TRBJ2-2 | TRBV9 | TGTGCCAGCAGCGCCGGACATTCGAACACCGGGGAGCTGTTTTTT | CASSAGHSNTGELFF
few | NA | TRBJ1-3 | TRBV29-1 | TGCAGCGCCGGGTCTGGAAACACCATATATTTT | CSAGSGNTIYF
NA | NA | TRBJ1-1 | TRBV27 | TGTGCCAGCAGGCTAGGGGGGGGCACTGAAGCTTTCTTT | CASRLGGGTEAFF
NA | TRBD1 | TRBJ1-3 | TRBV2 | TGTGCCAGCAGCCTGGACAGGGTTTCCTCAGGAAACACCATATATTTT | CASSLDRVSSGNTIYF
few | NA | TRBJ1-1 | TRBV11-2 | TGTGCCAGCAGCTTAGTTGTCGGGGGCACTGAAGCTTTCTTT | CASSLVVGGTEAFF
NA | NA | TRBJ2-7 | TRBV9 | TGTGCCAGCAGCCGGGGGTTAGCGGCCTCCTACGAGCAGTACTTC | CASSRGLAASYEQYF
NA | TRBD1 | TRBJ2-4 | TRBV3-1/TRBV3-2 | TGTGCCAGCAGCCTAGTCCGGGACAGTCCTCGAACGGGCAAAAACATTCAGTACTTC | CASSLVRDSPRTGKNIQYF
NA | NA | TRBJ1-1 | TRBV27 | TGTGCCAGCACTATTTATCTCCCAGGGTTAGTTGGCACTGAAGCTTTCTTT | CASTIYLPGLVGTEAFF
NA | NA | TRBJ1-2 | TRBV6-5 | TGTGCCAGCAGTAATCCCGGGAGGTATGGCTACACCTTC | CASSNPGRYGYTF
NA | NA | TRBJ2-1 | TRBV5-1 | TGCGCCAGCAGCACCCAAGGGGGTTACAATGAGCAGTTCTTC | CASSTQGGYNEQFF
NA | NA | TRBJ2-7 | TRBV18 | TGTGCCAGCTCACCCGCCCGTAGTGTGGTCCACGAGCAGTACTTC | CASSPARSVVHEQYF
once | TRBD2 | TRBJ2-3 | TRBV7-9 | TGTGCCAGCAGCTCAAGCGGGGGGAGCCCCGATACGCAGTATTTT | CASSSSGGSPDTQYF
NA | TRBD2 | TRBJ2-5 | TRBV3-1/TRBV3-2 | TGTGCCAGCAGCCAAGGGTTGCTAGCGGGGTTGCAAGAGACCCAGTACTTC | CASSQGLLAGLQETQYF
NA | NA | TRBJ2-2 | TRBV7-3 | TGTGCCATCGAACTCAACACCGGGGAGCTGTTTTTT | CAIELNTGELFF
NA | TRBD1 | TRBJ1-2 | TRBV27 | TGTGCCAGCAGTTTGGGGGGGACAGGCCTTTGGGGCTACACCTTC | CASSLGGTGLWGYTF
NA | NA | TRBJ2-2 | TRBV7-2 | TGTGCCAGCAGCTGGGGCCGGTACACCGGGGAGCTGTTTTTT | CASSWGRYTGELFF
NA | NA | TRBJ2-3 | TRBV6-1 | TGTGCCAGCAGTGAATTCAGGGGATCTAGCACAGATACGCAGTATTTT | CASSEFRGSSTDTQYF
NA | NA | TRBJ2-3 | TRBV2 | TGTGCCAGCAGTGAACAGGGAAGGAGCACAGATACGCAGTATTTT | CASSEQGRSTDTQYF
NA | TRBD2 | TRBJ2-7 | TRBV7-2 | TGTGCCAGCAGCTCTGCGGGGGGGCCGTACGAGCAGTACTTC | CASSSAGGPYEQYF